The next 20 T cell receptor beta chains were all read from a single sample in a study of T-cell reconstitution after alpha-beta-depleted transplantation in children. These TCRs are of unknown antigen specificity. Unique molecular identifiers were incorporated when the TCRbeta library was constructed. TCRdb ran MiXCR on the PCR reads and lists one entry per CDR3 protein. Here the sample spans a few hundred thousand distinct CDR3 sequences, 6% to 10% being singletons. Study outcomes and limitations: Newly generated T cells supplied most T-cell counts and diversity one year post-transplant.

Source: peripheral blood, taken 360 days after TCRalphabeta/CD19-depleted stem cell transplant. The receptors come from a female patient aged 2-9 years who had a stem cell transplant for Fanconi anemia, so the T cells may come from the graft donor.

This clonotype has ten or more counts. The chain is built from TRBV20-1 and TRBJ2-1; the match to TRBD2 covers 7 bases. This CDR3 has 14 amino acids. From germline, CDR1 is DFQATT and CDR2 SNEGSKA (reference sequence). V gave up 5 bases and J gave up 4 bases; unmatched junction bases: 8. The DNA of the CDR3 is TGCAGTGCTCGCAGGACTAGTGATTACAATGAGCAGTTCTTC. As protein: CSARRTSDYNEQFF.

This clonotype was observed a few times. This sequence joins TRBV5-1 and TRBJ2-1; 12 bases agree with TRBD2. This CDR3 spans 15 amino acids. Germline lookup yields CDR1 SGHRS and CDR2 YFSETQ. Unmatched junction bases numbered 6, after V lost 5 bases and J lost 6 bases. CDR3 in amino acids: CASSLGTSGPNEQFF. CDR3 bases: TGCGCCAGCAGTCTAGGGACTAGCGGGCCCAATGAGCAGTTCTTC.

This clonotype was seen ten or more times. This chain uses TRBV2 with TRBJ2-1, with unresolved D. V was shortened by 7 bases and J by 1 base, with 8 bases between the two germline ends. The CDR3 length is 13 residues. Looked up from germline, CDR1 is SNHLY and CDR2 is FYNNEI. The CDR3 nucleotides are TGTGCCAGCACGAGGCTTTCCTACAATGAGCAGTTCTTC. It is translated as CASTRLSYNEQFF.

This clonotype came up many times. This chain joins TRBV7-2 and TRBJ2-7; 8 bases align to TRBD1. CDR1 is SGHTA, CDR2 FQGNSA, per germline. The CDR3 has 13 residues. Trimming removed 5 bases from V and 4 bases from J; junction bases left unmatched: 4. The CDR3 DNA reads as TGTGCCAGCAGCCTACACAGGGGGTACGAGCAGTACTTC. This codes for CASSLHRGYEQYF.

Many counts were recorded for this clonotype. This chain uses TRBV7-3 with TRBJ2-1, with D unclear. The length of the CDR3 is 13 residues. CDR1 and CDR2 (germline): SGHTA, FQGTGA. V was pared by 3 bases and J by 5 bases, with 8 bases between. The CDR3 sequence: CASSFFPNNEQFF. CDR3 DNA: TGTGCCAGCAGCTTTTTTCCAAACAATGAGCAGTTCTTC. The variable domain in full, with the rest retrieved from reference TRBV7-3 and TRBJ2-1, is GAGVSQTPSNKVTEKGKYVELRCDPISGHTALYWYRQSLGQGPEFLIYFQGTGAADDSGLPNDRFFAVRPEGSVSTLKIQRTERGDSAVYLCASSFFPNNEQFFGPGTRLTVL.

This clonotype showed up many times. The J gene is TRBJ1-3, the V gene TRBV5-1; weak D call: TRBD1 (6 bases). The CDR3 has 16 residues. Germline V gives CDR1 SGHRS, CDR2 YFSETQ. The V end was cut by 1 base, the J end by 4 bases, with 15 bases between. The CDR3 is CASSLQPGQRGNTIYF. CDR3 nucleotide sequence: TGCGCCAGCAGCTTGCAACCAGGACAGAGAGGAAACACCATATATTTT.

The chain recombines TRBV10-3 with TRBJ2-5; 9 bases agree with TRBD2. In germline, CDR1 is ENHRY, CDR2 SYGVKD. The CDR3 extends over 14 amino acids. J was trimmed by 5 bases and V by 6 bases; bases with no gene match: 7. The DNA for the CDR3 is TGTGCCATCAGGGGCGGGGGGGCAGAGGAGACCCAGTACTTC. It yields the protein CAIRGGGAEETQYF.

The chain combines TRBV5-5 with TRBJ1-6; D ambiguous. The CDR3 runs to 15 residues. Germline CDR1 is SGHKS and CDR2 is YYEKEE (reference sequence). Trimming removed 7 bases at V and 5 bases at J, with 16 bases between. CDR3 nucleotides: TGTGCCAGCCCCTACCACCGGGCCCATAATTCACCCCTCCACTTT. Encoded protein: CASPYHRAHNSPLHF.

This clonotype was seen at least ten times. J is TRBJ2-4 and V is TRBV5-5; no reliable D call. The V gene's germline CDR1 is SGHKS and CDR2 YYEKEE (reference sequence). CDR3 length: 14 amino acids. Trimming removed 3 bases from V and 7 bases from J, with 14 bases in between. The CDR3 region is CASSSNLVRNIQYF. The DNA of the CDR3 is TGTGCCAGCAGCTCCAATTTGGTTCGGAACATTCAGTACTTC.

This sequence joins TRBV2 and TRBJ2-7, with D possibly TRBD2 on 6 matching bases. Trimming took 4 bases from V and 6 from J, leaving 10 bases between them. In germline, CDR1 is SNHLY, CDR2 FYNNEI. The CDR3 contains 12 residues. CDR3 DNA: TGTGCCAGCAGTGCACTAGCCCTCGAGCAGTACTTC. Its translation: CASSALALEQYF.

This clonotype came up many times. The chain employs TRBV5-1 and TRBJ2-5; 9 positions agree with TRBD1. Germline V gene lookup returns CDR1 SGHRS and CDR2 YFSETQ. V shed 1 base and J 5 bases; nucleotides not matched to a gene: 6. The CDR3 runs to 15 residues. The CDR3, as DNA: TGCGCCAGCAGCTTGTTACAGGGGGCCGGGGAGACCCAGTACTTC. Its translation is CASSLLQGAGETQYF.

This clonotype occurred many times. This sequence joins TRBV5-1 and TRBJ2-7; the D call may be TRBD1 or TRBD2 (6 bases each). V was cut by 1 base and J by 5 bases, with 13 bases left in between. The CDR3 is 14 residues long. Looked up from germline, CDR1 is SGHRS and CDR2 is YFSETQ. The DNA for the CDR3 is TGCGCCAGCAGCTTGAAGGGGGGTGGCGACGAGCAGTACTTC. Its translation: CASSLKGGGDEQYF.

This clonotype turned up a few times. The J gene is TRBJ2-7, the V gene TRBV27; D possibly corresponds to TRBD1 (5 bases). Germline V gene data show CDR1 as MNHEY and CDR2 as SMNVEV (reference sequence). With 2 bases removed from V and 0 bases from J, the gap between germline ends came to 8 bases. This CDR3 comprises 14 residues. CDR3 protein: CASSLRQSSYEQYF. For the CDR3, the DNA is TGTGCCAGCAGTTTAAGACAGAGCTCCTACGAGCAGTACTTC.

This clonotype occurred a few times. This rearrangement joins TRBV20-1 to TRBJ2-7; 8 nucleotides align to TRBD2. CDR3 size: 13 residues. Trimming removed 3 bases from V and 3 bases from J; junction bases left unmatched: 4. The germline gives CDR1 DFQATT, CDR2 SNEGSKA (reference sequence). The CDR3 DNA reads as TGCAGTGCTAGGCGGGGGGCCAACTACGAGCAGTACTTC. Translating it yields CSARRGANYEQYF.

There are many counts of this clonotype. The V call is TRBV4-3, the J call TRBJ2-4, with TRBD1 matching 7 bases. CDR1 and CDR2 (germline): LGHNA, YSLEER. The CDR3 is 16 amino acids. The ends lost 2 bases at V and 4 bases at J; junction bases unmatched: 8. CDR3 nucleotide sequence: TGCGCCAGCAGCCAATTTCACCGGGACAGTAAAAACATTCAGTACTTC. Protein: CASSQFHRDSKNIQYF.

This clonotype was seen more than once but under ten times. This CDR3 reads CASSLGRGGAYTGELFF. The CDR3 region has the DNA TGTGCCAGCAGTCTGGGGCGCGGGGGGGCCTACACCGGGGAGCTGTTTTTT. The chain employs TRBV11-2 and TRBJ2-2; 9 positions match TRBD2. This CDR3 is built from 17 residues. Germline V gene lookup returns CDR1 SGHAT and CDR2 FQNNGV. V trimming: 6 bases; J trimming: 3 bases; junction bases outside the gene matches: 11.

Only a few counts were recorded for this clonotype. The rearrangement uses TRBV7-7 and TRBJ2-2; D remains ambiguous. Looked up from germline, CDR1 is SSHAT and CDR2 is FNYEAQ (reference sequence). There are 14 residues in the CDR3. V dropped 2 bases and J dropped 1 base, with 5 bases sitting between them. DNA of the CDR3: TGTGCCAGCAGCTTAAACAGGAACACCGGGGAGCTGTTTTTT. This translates into CASSLNRNTGELFF.

Many counts were recorded for this clonotype. The chain is built from TRBV12-3 or TRBV12-4 and TRBJ1-6; D gene uncertain. Trimming removed 3 bases from V and 0 bases from J, with 9 bases in between. The CDR3 extends over 16 amino acids. CDR3 region: CASSFSGSSYNSPLHF. The DNA for the CDR3 is TGTGCCAGCAGTTTTTCCGGCAGCTCCTATAATTCACCCCTCCACTTT.

This chain joins TRBV6-5 and TRBJ2-4, with 7 bases that match TRBD2. The germline V gene encodes CDR1 MNHEY and CDR2 SVGAGI. V shed 0 bases and J 1 base; nucleotides not matched to a gene: 0. The CDR3 sequence is 15 residues long. The CDR3 DNA reads TGTGCCAGCAGTTACTCCGGGGGGGCCAAAAACATTCAGTACTTC. Protein sequence: CASSYSGGAKNIQYF.

This clonotype was found many times. The chain recombines TRBV24-1 with TRBJ2-3, with 8 bases matching TRBD2. The CDR3 runs 15 residues. Germline V CDR1 and CDR2: KGHDR, SFDVKD. V was pared by 6 bases and J by 3 bases, with 7 bases of the junction left unmatched. The CDR3, as DNA: TGTGCCACCAGTTACACGGGACTAGGGACAGATACGCAGTATTTT. Encoded protein: CATSYTGLGTDTQYF.